The 27 T cell receptor beta chains listed next were all sequenced from one sample in a study of blood T cell repertoires in COVID-19. Only in-frame clones appear in the TCRdb table, and some are missing; sequencing was by immunoSEQ multiplex PCR. The sample lists approximately 240,000 clones, around four fifths occurring once. Sequenced: peripheral blood. The source is a woman aged 40 to 55 with active or convalescent COVID-19.

The chain combines TRBV6-1 with TRBJ2-2; 10 bases line up with TRBD2. The CDR3 is made up of 19 amino acids. The germline gives CDR1 MNHNS, CDR2 SASEGT. Trimming removed 1 base from V and 0 bases from J; junction bases left unmatched: 8. CDR3 nucleotides: TGTGCCAGCAGTGAAGTAGGCCTAGCGGGGGTCACGAACACCGGGGAGCTGTTTTTT. This codes for CASSEVGLAGVTNTGELFF.

The chain has TRBV6-1 and TRBJ1-6; 8 nucleotides align to TRBD1. After removal of 3 bases from V and 4 bases from J, the junction contained 11 bases not matched to a gene. The CDR3 covers 18 residues. Germline values: CDR1 MNHNS, CDR2 SASEGT. The CDR3 sequence: CASSDNYRGIEYNSPLHF. CDR3 DNA: TGTGCCAGCAGTGACAATTACAGGGGGATTGAATATAATTCACCCCTCCACTTT.

This chain joins TRBV11-2 and TRBJ1-2; 7 bases map to TRBD1. The CDR3 contains 16 residues. Germline CDR1 is SGHAT and CDR2 is FQNNGV. Unmatched junction bases numbered 8, after V lost 1 base and J lost 3 bases. The CDR3 loop is CASSLALRGEDYGYTF. The CDR3 region has the DNA TGTGCCAGCAGCTTAGCCCTCAGGGGGGAAGACTATGGCTACACCTTC.

The chain combines TRBV2 with TRBJ2-1; 10 bases align to TRBD1. Germline CDR1 reads SNHLY; CDR2 reads FYNNEI. V lost 7 bases to trimming and J lost 10 bases; unmatched junction nucleotides: 10. The length of the CDR3 is 14 residues. The CDR3 reads CASNPGQGYGEQFF. CDR3 DNA sequence: TGTGCCAGCAACCCGGGACAGGGGTATGGGGAGCAGTTCTTC. Based on the CDR3 plus reference TRBV2 and TRBJ2-1, the full variable domain is EPEVTQTPSHQVTQMGQEVILRCVPISNHLYFYWYRQILGQKVEFLVSFYNNEISEKSEIFDDQFSVERPDGSNFTLKIRSTKLEDSAMYFCASNPGQGYGEQFFGPGTRLTVL.

V and J are TRBV2 and TRBJ1-1; perhaps TRBD1 as D (6 bases). This CDR3 is built from 14 residues. Germline-derived CDR1 and CDR2 are SNHLY and FYNNEI. The V and J ends lost 7 bases and 11 bases respectively, with 23 bases between them. CDR3 coding DNA: TGTGCCAGCACACAGCAGGGGCGATTTTCTGGGGCTTTCTTT. This sequence encodes CASTQQGRFSGAFF.

J is TRBJ1-2 and V is TRBV12-3 or TRBV12-4; TRBD1 is a possible D gene (5 bases). The CDR3 has 12 amino acids. Trimming took 6 bases from V and 6 from J, leaving 11 bases between them. CDR3 sequence (DNA): TGTGCCAGCAGACCGGGACTAAATGGCTACACCTTC. It translates to CASRPGLNGYTF.

The rearrangement joins TRBV18 to TRBJ1-5; 9 bases fit TRBD1. The germline CDR1 and CDR2 sequences are KGHSH and LQKENI. The V segment lost 6 bases and the J segment 0 bases; nucleotides outside the gene matches: 12. This CDR3 comprises 18 residues. This CDR3 reads CASSPGQGSPYSNQPQHF. The CDR3 coding sequence is TGTGCCAGCTCGCCGGGACAGGGATCCCCTTATAGCAATCAGCCCCAGCATTTT.

This clone is labeled medium-sized (0.01 to 0.1%). This rearrangement joins TRBV5-3 to TRBJ2-1; 11 nucleotides line up with TRBD2. TRBV5-3 is treated as an ORF (open reading frame) with a function not yet certain. The junction had 4 bases not matched to a gene; V was cut back by 1 base and J by 4 bases. The CDR3 is made up of 16 amino acids. CDR3 DNA sequence: TGTGCCAGAAGCTTGACTAGCGGGGGCAAGTACAATGAGCAGTTCTTC. Protein: CARSLTSGGKYNEQFF.

The CDR3 region is CASSLGGQNTEAFF. The CDR3 DNA reads as TGCGCCAGCAGCTTGGGGGGACAGAACACTGAAGCTTTCTTT. V gene TRBV5-1 combines with J gene TRBJ1-1; possible D gene TRBD1, 6 bases. Per the germline V gene, CDR1 is SGHRS and CDR2 is YFSETQ. The CDR3 runs to 14 residues. The germline V and J ends were trimmed by 0 bases and 1 base, with 7 bases remaining between them.

This clone occurred once. J is TRBJ1-6 and V is TRBV18; 10 nucleotides align to TRBD1. The CDR3 covers 15 residues. The J segment lost 10 bases and the V segment lost 3 bases, leaving 6 bases of the junction unmatched. Looked up from germline, CDR1 is KGHSH and CDR2 is LQKENI. CDR3 sequence (DNA): TGTGCCAGCTCACCTGAGGGACAGGGGTTGTCACCCCTCCACTTT. Its protein product is CASSPEGQGLSPLHF.

V gene TRBV10-3 combines with J gene TRBJ2-3; D gene unclear. CDR1 is ENHRY and CDR2 is SYGVKD in the germline V gene. CDR3 length: 13 amino acids. Trimming removed 2 bases from V and 7 bases from J, with 10 bases in between. The DNA of the CDR3 is TGTGCCATCAGTGAGCAGAAATTGTATACGCAGTATTTT. Its protein is CAISEQKLYTQYF.

The V call is TRBV4-1, the J call TRBJ1-1, with 9 bases identical to TRBD1. With 0 bases clipped from V and 7 bases from J, the junction kept 9 bases outside the gene matches. Germline CDR1 MGHRA, CDR2 YSYEKL. This CDR3 region has 16 residues. CDR3 coding DNA: TGCGCCAGCAGCCAAGATAATACAGGGGGCTACATTGAAGCTTTCTTT. Its translation: CASSQDNTGGYIEAFF.

V is TRBV6-5 and J is TRBJ1-1; TRBD1 is a possible D gene (6 bases). CDR1 and CDR2 from the germline V gene are MNHEY and SVGAGI. This CDR3 spans 16 amino acids. Deletions cut 5 bases from V and 4 bases from J, with 20 bases between. The DNA for the CDR3 is TGTGCCAGCAGTCACTGGCCCAGGGCAGGGGCCACTGAAGCTTTCTTT. This encodes CASSHWPRAGATEAFF.

This rearrangement joins TRBV19 to TRBJ1-1; maybe TRBD1 (6 bases). CDR3 length: 12 amino acids. Germline V gene lookup returns CDR1 LNHDA and CDR2 SQIVND (reference sequence). Trimming took 8 bases from V and 5 from J, leaving 12 bases between them. The CDR3 coding sequence is TGTGCCAGTCGTTTCAGGGGTACTGAAGCTTTCTTT. Its translation: CASRFRGTEAFF.

V gene TRBV9 combines with J gene TRBJ2-3; TRBD2 matches at 11 bases. V shed 5 bases, J shed 5 bases, and the junction held 7 bases outside the gene matches. This CDR3 spans 15 amino acids. Germline loops: CDR1 SGDLS, CDR2 YYNGEE. In DNA, the CDR3 is TGTGCCAGCAGTCGAACTAGCGGGGGTGGAGATACGCAGTATTTT. Translated, it gives CASSRTSGGGDTQYF.

This chain connects TRBV10-3 to TRBJ2-7, with 9 bases aligning to TRBD2. Losses at the gene ends were 4 bases for V and 6 bases for J; bases not matched to a gene: 7. In germline, CDR1 is ENHRY, CDR2 SYGVKD. The CDR3 extends over 14 amino acids. CDR3 amino acids: CAISVGLALGEQYF. The CDR3 DNA is TGTGCCATCAGTGTAGGACTAGCGTTAGGCGAGCAGTACTTC.

The genes are TRBV12-5 and TRBJ1-1; the D is unclear. The CDR3 loop spans 13 amino acids. The germline V and J ends were trimmed by 6 bases and 0 bases, with 8 bases remaining between them. Germline V lookup: CDR1 LGHNT, CDR2 FRNRAP. The CDR3 bases are TGTGCTAGTGGGCGAAGCCTGAACACTGAAGCTTTCTTT. This gives the protein CASGRSLNTEAFF.

The count of this clone is one. This sequence joins TRBV28 and TRBJ1-3, with D perhaps matching TRBD1 (6 bases). The germline CDR1 and CDR2 sequences are MDHEN and SYDVKM. V was pared by 7 bases and J by 0 bases, with 16 bases between. This CDR3 region has 16 residues. The CDR3 bases are TGTGCCAGCACCAATACCGGGGGGCACTCTGGAAACACCATATATTTT. Encoded protein: CASTNTGGHSGNTIYF.

Ten or more counts support this clone. The J gene is TRBJ2-7, the V gene TRBV28, with TRBD2 matching over 7 bases. V gave up 6 bases and J gave up 4 bases; unmatched junction bases: 3. The CDR3 is 12 amino acids. Germline values: CDR1 MDHEN, CDR2 SYDVKM. In DNA, the CDR3 is TGTGCCAGCAGCCGTAGCGGGTACGAGCAGTACGTC. This translates into CASSRSGYEQYV.

CDR3 protein: CASSLGGADGYTF. For the CDR3, the DNA is TGTGCCAGCAGCCTGGGAGGGGCGGATGGCTACACCTTC. The rearrangement links TRBV28 to TRBJ1-2, with D possibly TRBD1 on 5 matching bases. The V end lost 6 bases, the J end lost 6 bases, and 14 bases lay between the germline ends. Germline CDR1 reads MDHEN; CDR2 reads SYDVKM. The CDR3 consists of 13 residues.

The chain joins TRBV7-9 to TRBJ2-1; a weak D match, TRBD1 (6 bases). The germline CDR1 and CDR2 sequences are SEHNR and FQNEAQ (reference sequence). This CDR3 has 16 residues. V was pared by 5 bases and J by 7 bases, with 21 bases between. CDR3 sequence (DNA): TGTGCCAGCAGCCGCAGGGACACCGGTGGGCCAAATGAGCAGTTCTTC. Translation: CASSRRDTGGPNEQFF.

The V call is TRBV7-2, the J call TRBJ1-1; no clear D. Per germline, CDR1 SGHTA and CDR2 FQGNSA. V was clipped by 2 bases and J by 1 base, with 8 bases between them. The CDR3 is 14 residues long. In DNA form, the CDR3 reads TGTGCCAGCAGCTTAAGCCAGGCGAACACTGAAGCTTTCTTT. Translating it yields CASSLSQANTEAFF.

The genes are TRBV5-6 and TRBJ2-7; D call uncertain. The CDR3 is 15 amino acids. Trimming removed 0 bases from V and 3 bases from J, with 13 bases in between. Germline V gives CDR1 SGHDT, CDR2 YYEEEE. The CDR3 loop reads CASSLGQSIFYEQYF. The CDR3 DNA follows: TGTGCCAGCAGCTTGGGACAAAGCATTTTCTACGAGCAGTACTTC.

V gene TRBV6-6 combines with J gene TRBJ2-5; TRBD1 is a possible D gene (6 bases). The CDR3 consists of 14 residues. Germline V gene lookup returns CDR1 MNHNY and CDR2 SVGAGI (reference sequence). Trimming removed 6 bases at V and 2 bases at J, with 13 bases between. CDR3 loop: CASRDRPEQETQYF. CDR3 bases: TGTGCCAGCAGAGACAGGCCCGAGCAAGAGACCCAGTACTTC.

This chain connects TRBV21-1 to TRBJ1-2. TRBV21-1 is reported as a pseudogene. This CDR3 spans 13 amino acids. Here the CDR3 DNA reads TGTGCCAGCAGCAAACCTATGTTCTATGGCTACACCTTC. Protein sequence: CASSKPMFYGYTF.

The chain uses TRBV19 and TRBJ1-2, with D unclear. Trimming stripped 2 bases from V and 8 bases from J, with 9 bases between. This CDR3 contains 12 residues. Per germline, CDR1 LNHDA and CDR2 SQIVND (reference sequence). The CDR3 DNA reads TGTGCCAGTAGTATAAAATCGGGGGGCTACACCTTC. Encoded protein: CASSIKSGGYTF.

The V and J genes are TRBV3-1 (or the pseudogene TRBV3-2) and TRBJ1-4; D possibly corresponds to TRBD1 (5 bases). Trimming took off 4 bases at V and 5 bases at J, with 14 bases between the two ends. Per germline, CDR1 LGHDT and CDR2 YNNKEL (reference sequence). This CDR3 contains 15 residues. CDR3 nucleotide sequence: TGTGCCAGCAGCCCCGGCGGGACTCTCAATGAAAAACTGTTTTTT. Amino acids: CASSPGGTLNEKLFF.